These T cell receptor beta chains were read from a single sample in a study of T cell changes during pregnancy in multiple sclerosis. Assay: immunoSEQ multiplex PCR; the TCRdb copy retains only in-frame clones and omits some. The sample records approximately 20,000 clones, about nine tenths being singletons. This specimen was CD8+ T cells from peripheral blood mononuclear cells, taken in the third trimester of pregnancy. These receptors were collected from a female donor in good health, enrolled as a control in a pregnancy study. Each CDR3 is given with its conserved first and last residue. Fields, in order: V gene, clone size, J gene, D gene, CDR3 protein, CDR3 DNA. D genes are given only for firm matches. Not every row has a clone size; where given, it reads once, few, many or a size class.

v_call: TRBV30; clone_size: .; j_call: TRBJ1-3; d_call: TRBD1; cdr3_aa: CAWGQGASDTIYF; cdr3_nt: TGTGCCTGGGGACAGGGGGCATCGGACACCATATATTTT
v_call: TRBV28; clone_size: .; j_call: TRBJ2-7; d_call: TRBD1; cdr3_aa: CASSFQDRAYEQYF; cdr3_nt: TGTGCCAGCAGTTTTCAGGACAGGGCATACGAGCAGTACTTC
v_call: TRBV9; clone_size: .; j_call: TRBJ2-1; d_call: TRBD2; cdr3_aa: CASSTSGAGNEQFF; cdr3_nt: TGTGCCAGCAGCACCAGCGGGGCCGGGAATGAGCAGTTCTTC
v_call: TRBV19; clone_size: .; j_call: TRBJ2-3; d_call: .; cdr3_aa: CASSDRDTDTDTQYF; cdr3_nt: TGTGCCAGTAGTGACCGGGACACAGACACAGATACGCAGTATTTT
v_call: TRBV21-1; clone_size: few; j_call: TRBJ1-2; d_call: .; cdr3_aa: CASTQRGYTF; cdr3_nt: TGTGCCAGCACCCAGCGGGGCTACACCTTC
v_call: TRBV18; clone_size: .; j_call: TRBJ1-2; d_call: TRBD1; cdr3_aa: CASSPQTGDPYGYTF; cdr3_nt: TGTGCCAGCTCACCGCAGACAGGGGACCCCTATGGCTACACCTTC
v_call: TRBV25-1; clone_size: .; j_call: TRBJ1-5; d_call: .; cdr3_aa: CASSGHSNQPQHF; cdr3_nt: TGTGCCAGCAGTGGTCACAGTAATCAGCCCCAGCATTTT
v_call: TRBV27; clone_size: .; j_call: TRBJ2-7; d_call: TRBD1; cdr3_aa: CASSLSGTGLSYEQYF; cdr3_nt: TGTGCCAGCAGTTTATCAGGGACAGGGTTGTCCTACGAGCAGTACTTC
v_call: TRBV2; clone_size: .; j_call: TRBJ1-2; d_call: .; cdr3_aa: CASRDDRRNYGYTF; cdr3_nt: TGTGCCAGCAGAGATGACAGGAGAAACTATGGCTACACCTTC
v_call: TRBV5-4; clone_size: .; j_call: TRBJ2-5; d_call: .; cdr3_aa: CASSTRGGPETQYF; cdr3_nt: TGTGCCAGCAGCACTAGGGGGGGGCCGGAGACCCAGTACTTC
v_call: TRBV9; clone_size: .; j_call: TRBJ2-2; d_call: .; cdr3_aa: CASSLKGGTGELFF; cdr3_nt: TGTGCCAGCAGCCTCAAGGGGGGGACCGGGGAGCTGTTTTTT
v_call: TRBV5-8; clone_size: .; j_call: TRBJ2-5; d_call: .; cdr3_aa: CASSLGQTGGETQYF; cdr3_nt: TGTGCCAGCAGCTTGGGCCAGACCGGAGGGGAGACCCAGTACTTC
v_call: TRBV19; clone_size: .; j_call: TRBJ1-1; d_call: .; cdr3_aa: CASSRERDFYTEAFF; cdr3_nt: TGTGCCAGTAGTAGAGAAAGGGACTTTTACACTGAAGCTTTCTTT
v_call: TRBV6-1; clone_size: .; j_call: TRBJ2-7; d_call: TRBD2; cdr3_aa: CASSARTSGGAYEQYF; cdr3_nt: TGTGCCAGCAGTGCCCGGACTAGCGGGGGAGCCTACGAGCAGTACTTC
v_call: TRBV5-6; clone_size: .; j_call: TRBJ2-5; d_call: TRBD1; cdr3_aa: CASSLVTGVGETQYF; cdr3_nt: TGTGCCAGCAGCTTGGTGACAGGGGTAGGGGAGACCCAGTACTTC
v_call: TRBV19; clone_size: once; j_call: TRBJ2-7; d_call: .; cdr3_aa: CASSNGGRSRTYEQYF; cdr3_nt: TGTGCCAGTAGTAATGGTGGGCGATCGCGCACCTACGAGCAGTACTTC
v_call: TRBV7-9; clone_size: .; j_call: TRBJ2-2; d_call: .; cdr3_aa: CASSPGLNTGELFF; cdr3_nt: TGTGCCAGCAGCCCAGGGCTCAACACCGGGGAGCTGTTTTTT
v_call: TRBV12-5; clone_size: .; j_call: TRBJ2-3; d_call: .; cdr3_aa: CASGLGSSTDTQYF; cdr3_nt: TGTGCTAGTGGTTTGGGTTCTAGCACAGATACGCAGTATTTT
v_call: TRBV25-1; clone_size: medium-sized; j_call: TRBJ2-6; d_call: .; cdr3_aa: CASSDSVFVLTF; cdr3_nt: TGTGCCAGCAGTGATTCCGTTTTTGTCCTGACTTTC
v_call: TRBV10-3; clone_size: .; j_call: TRBJ1-2; d_call: .; cdr3_aa: CAISESQLRGDYGYTF; cdr3_nt: TGTGCCATCAGTGAGTCTCAGTTAAGGGGTGACTATGGCTACACCTTC
v_call: TRBV29-1; clone_size: .; j_call: TRBJ1-2; d_call: .; cdr3_aa: CSARTNENYGYTF; cdr3_nt: TGCAGCGCCAGGACAAATGAGAACTATGGCTACACCTTC
v_call: TRBV6-4; clone_size: .; j_call: TRBJ2-3; d_call: TRBD2; cdr3_aa: CASSSGGTDTQYF; cdr3_nt: TGTGCCAGCAGTAGCGGGGGCACAGATACGCAGTATTTT
v_call: TRBV7-9; clone_size: .; j_call: TRBJ2-4; d_call: TRBD1; cdr3_aa: CASSPLTGSAKNIQYF; cdr3_nt: TGTGCCAGCAGCCCATTGACAGGGTCGGCCAAAAACATTCAGTACTTC
v_call: TRBV10-2; clone_size: .; j_call: TRBJ2-1; d_call: .; cdr3_aa: CATAPSSYNEQFF; cdr3_nt: TGCGCCACCGCACCGAGCTCCTACAATGAGCAGTTCTTC
v_call: TRBV5-5; clone_size: .; j_call: TRBJ1-5; d_call: TRBD1; cdr3_aa: CASSLLGQGIDSNQPQHF; cdr3_nt: TGTGCCAGCAGCTTGCTGGGACAGGGGATTGATAGCAATCAGCCCCAGCATTTT
v_call: TRBV7-9; clone_size: .; j_call: TRBJ2-7; d_call: TRBD1; cdr3_aa: CASSPGQTEQYF; cdr3_nt: TGTGCCAGCAGCCCGGGACAGACCGAGCAGTACTTC
v_call: TRBV11-2; clone_size: .; j_call: TRBJ2-7; d_call: TRBD2; cdr3_aa: CASSSSGGNYMYEQYF; cdr3_nt: TGTGCCAGCAGCTCCTCCGGGGGGAATTATATGTACGAGCAGTACTTC
v_call: TRBV6-1; clone_size: .; j_call: TRBJ1-1; d_call: .; cdr3_aa: CASTAVIGNTEAFF; cdr3_nt: TGTGCCAGCACCGCGGTGATCGGGAACACTGAAGCTTTCTTT
v_call: TRBV6-1; clone_size: .; j_call: TRBJ1-1; d_call: .; cdr3_aa: CASSGGSNTEAFF; cdr3_nt: TGTGCCAGCAGTGGAGGTTCGAACACTGAAGCTTTCTTT
v_call: TRBV7-3; clone_size: .; j_call: TRBJ2-1; d_call: .; cdr3_aa: CASSWNRYISYNEQFF; cdr3_nt: TGTGCCAGCAGCTGGAACAGATACATCTCCTACAATGAGCAGTTCTTC
v_call: TRBV9; clone_size: .; j_call: TRBJ1-3; d_call: .; cdr3_aa: CASSDRGGSGNTIYF; cdr3_nt: TGTGCCAGCAGCGATCGAGGTGGCTCTGGAAACACCATATATTTT